This T cell receptor (beta chain) was sequenced in a study of blood T cell repertoires in COVID-19. The overall study: COVID-19 samples collected from the United States, Italy and Spain covered acute and convalescent phases. PBMCs, B-cell-depleted T cells, or T cells provided the cDNA or gDNA that made up the material.

In the original analysis: Reference gene primers were amplified, and this amplification served to estimate nucleated cell counts. TCRdb's table, derived via immunoSEQ multiplex PCR, lists solely in-frame clones and lacks some. V and J calls and clone size are as listed in that table; D and trimming were resolved from the DNA. The table shows 130,000 or so clones, with approximately 84% occurring only once. J gave up 4 bases and V 0 bases, and 10 bases lay outside the gene matches. The CDR3 sequence is 18 residues long. CDR1 and CDR2 from the germline V gene are SGDLS and YYNGEE. The sample was peripheral blood. The sequence was obtained from a woman of 80 years or more with acute or convalescent COVID-19. V gene TRBV9 combines with J gene TRBJ2-2, with 9 bases identical to TRBD1. This chain's CDR3 is CASSVGLNRGRGTGELFF. For the CDR3, the DNA is TGTGCCAGCAGCGTAGGCCTTAACAGGGGGCGCGGCACCGGGGAGCTGTTTTTT.